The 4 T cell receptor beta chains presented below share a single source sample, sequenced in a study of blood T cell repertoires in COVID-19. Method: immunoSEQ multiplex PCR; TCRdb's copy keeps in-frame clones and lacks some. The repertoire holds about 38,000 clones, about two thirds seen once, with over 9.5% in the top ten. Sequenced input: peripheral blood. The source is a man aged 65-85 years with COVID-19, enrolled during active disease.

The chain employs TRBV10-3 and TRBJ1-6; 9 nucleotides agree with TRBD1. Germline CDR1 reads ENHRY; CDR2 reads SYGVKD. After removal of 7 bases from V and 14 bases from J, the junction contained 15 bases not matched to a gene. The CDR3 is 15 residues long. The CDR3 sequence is CAINLTRDRAGTLHF. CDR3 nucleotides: TGTGCCATCAACCTGACTAGGGACAGGGCGGGGACCCTCCACTTT.

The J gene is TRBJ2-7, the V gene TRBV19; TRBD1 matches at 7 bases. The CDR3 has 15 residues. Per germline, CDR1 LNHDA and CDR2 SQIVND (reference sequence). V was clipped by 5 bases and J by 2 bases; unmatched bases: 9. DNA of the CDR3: TGTGCCAGTAGTCCGAAAACAGGGGCAGCCTACGAGCAGTACTTC. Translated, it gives CASSPKTGAAYEQYF.

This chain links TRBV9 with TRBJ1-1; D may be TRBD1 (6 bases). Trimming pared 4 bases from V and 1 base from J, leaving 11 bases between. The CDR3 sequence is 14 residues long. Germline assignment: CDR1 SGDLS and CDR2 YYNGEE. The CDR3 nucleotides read TGTGCCAGCAGCCCATGGACAGCGAACACTGAAGCTTTCTTT. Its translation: CASSPWTANTEAFF.

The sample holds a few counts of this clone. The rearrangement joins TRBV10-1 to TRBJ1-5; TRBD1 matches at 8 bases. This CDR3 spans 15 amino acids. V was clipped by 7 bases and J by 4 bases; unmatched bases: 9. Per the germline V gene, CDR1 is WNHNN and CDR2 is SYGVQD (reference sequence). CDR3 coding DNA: TGCGCCAGCACCCCAACTGGGACAGGTAATCAGCCCCAGCATTTT. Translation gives CASTPTGTGNQPQHF.